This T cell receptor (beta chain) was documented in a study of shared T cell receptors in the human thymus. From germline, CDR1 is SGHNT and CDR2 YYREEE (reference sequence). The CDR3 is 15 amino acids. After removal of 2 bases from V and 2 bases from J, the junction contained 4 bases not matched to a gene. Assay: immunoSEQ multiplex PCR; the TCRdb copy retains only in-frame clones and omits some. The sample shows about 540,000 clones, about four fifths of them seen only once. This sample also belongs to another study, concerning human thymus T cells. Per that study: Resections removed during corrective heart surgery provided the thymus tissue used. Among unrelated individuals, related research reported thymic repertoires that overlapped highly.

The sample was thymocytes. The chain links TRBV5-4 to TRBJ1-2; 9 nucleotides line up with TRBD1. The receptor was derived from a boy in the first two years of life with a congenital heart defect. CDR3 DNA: TGTGCCAGCAGCTTAGTAGGGACAGGGAACTATGGCTACACCTTC. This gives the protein CASSLVGTGNYGYTF.